Presented here are 11 T cell receptor beta chains from one specimen sequenced in a study of blood T cell repertoires in COVID-19. Using immunoSEQ multiplex PCR, the repertoire was profiled, and TCRdb retains in-frame clones only, with some absent. The sample holds over 250,000 clones, about 83% seen once. Sequencing was performed on peripheral blood. These receptors originate from a woman aged 45-65 years who had recovered from COVID-19.

This clone was seen repeatedly, ten times or more. The gene calls are TRBV11-2 and TRBJ2-1; no clear D. V was shortened by 4 bases and J by 5 bases, with 9 bases between the two germline ends. The length of the CDR3 is 13 residues. Germline V gene data show CDR1 as SGHAT and CDR2 as FQNNGV. As DNA, the CDR3 is TGTGCCAGCAGCTGGGCCTTTAACAATGAGCAGTTCTTC. Protein sequence: CASSWAFNNEQFF. Supplemented by reference TRBV11-2 and TRBJ2-1, the full variable domain reads EAGVAQSPRYKIIEKRQSVAFWCNPISGHATLYWYQQILGQGPKLLIQFQNNGVVDDSQLPKDRFSAERLKGVDSTLKIQPAKLEDSAVYLCASSWAFNNEQFFGPGTRLTVL.

V gene TRBV19 combines with J gene TRBJ2-5; the match to TRBD1 covers 8 bases. V was pared by 4 bases and J by 1 base, with 5 bases of the junction left unmatched. Germline V gene data show CDR1 as LNHDA and CDR2 as SQIVND (reference sequence). The CDR3 has 15 residues. The CDR3 reads CASSRRQGIQETQYF. The DNA for the CDR3 is TGTGCCAGTAGTAGGCGACAGGGGATCCAAGAGACCCAGTACTTC.

V usage is TRBV6-5 and J usage is TRBJ1-6, with 9 bases lining up with TRBD1. The V segment lost 7 bases and the J segment 8 bases; nucleotides outside the gene matches: 6. Germline CDR1 is MNHEY and CDR2 is SVGAGI. This CDR3 region has 14 residues. For the CDR3, the DNA is TGTGCCAGCATCGACGGGACAGGGTATTCACCCCTCCACTTT. Protein: CASIDGTGYSPLHF.

V and J are TRBV7-6 and TRBJ2-2, with TRBD1 identical over 8 bases. Germline CDR1 is SGHVS and CDR2 is FNYEAQ. This CDR3 is 17 amino acids long. V dropped 0 bases and J dropped 0; count of bases not matched to a gene: 3. This chain's CDR3 is CASSLAPTGANTGELFF. The DNA for the CDR3 is TGTGCCAGCAGCTTAGCGCCGACAGGGGCGAACACCGGGGAGCTGTTTTTT. Based on the CDR3 plus reference TRBV7-6 and TRBJ2-2, the full variable domain is GAGVSQSPRYKVTKRGQDVALRCDPISGHVSLYWYRQALGQGPEFLTYFNYEAQQDKSGLPNDRFSAERPEGSISTLTIQRTEQRDSAMYRCASSLAPTGANTGELFFGEGSRLTVL.

This clone was counted a single time. This chain links TRBV6-4 with TRBJ2-2; D call uncertain. CDR3 length: 14 amino acids. Germline CDR1 reads MRHNA; CDR2 reads SNTAGT. The ends were cut back, 9 bases at V and 4 bases at J, with 15 bases in the middle. The CDR3 DNA is TGTGCCAGTCAGCGTCGTAGGTCCACCGGGGAGCTGTTTTTT. Encoded protein: CASQRRRSTGELFF.

The J gene is TRBJ2-7, the V gene TRBV7-2; maybe TRBD2 (7 bases). The CDR3 is made up of 14 amino acids. The germline V and J ends were trimmed by 5 bases and 3 bases, with 14 bases remaining between them. Per the germline V gene, CDR1 is SGHTA and CDR2 is FQGNSA. In DNA, the CDR3 is TGTGCCAGCAGCCCGGGGGCGGGGGACTACGAGCAGTACTTC. Protein product: CASSPGAGDYEQYF.

This chain joins TRBV18 and TRBJ1-1; 7 nucleotides align to TRBD1. Per the germline V gene, CDR1 is KGHSH and CDR2 is LQKENI. CDR3 size: 14 residues. The junction had 7 bases not matched to a gene; V was cut back by 6 bases and J by 3 bases. CDR3 DNA: TGTGCCAGCTCCCGAGCAGGGGGAGACACTGAAGCTTTCTTT. Its translation is CASSRAGGDTEAFF.

The genes are TRBV3-1 (or the pseudogene TRBV3-2) and TRBJ2-3, with TRBD2 identical over 8 bases. The CDR3 consists of 16 residues. With V trimmed by 1 base and J by 2 bases, 5 bases remained unmatched. The V gene's germline CDR1 is LGHDT and CDR2 YNNKEL (reference sequence). The DNA for the CDR3 is TGTGCCAGCAGCCAAGGAGGAGCGGGGGCCACAGATACGCAGTATTTT. This translates into CASSQGGAGATDTQYF.

This clone was seen only a few times. The gene calls are TRBV9 and TRBJ2-5; D is possibly TRBD2 (6 bases). The ends were cut back, 0 bases at V and 2 bases at J, with 23 bases in the middle. Germline-derived CDR1 and CDR2 are SGDLS and YYNGEE. CDR3 length: 19 residues. CDR3 nucleotides: TGTGCCAGCAGCGTAGAGCCTGCTATGAGAGGGGAGGAACAAGAGACCCAGTACTTC. This gives the protein CASSVEPAMRGEEQETQYF.

This chain joins TRBV11-2 and TRBJ2-3; the D is unclear. CDR1 is SGHAT, CDR2 FQNNGV, per germline. CDR3 size: 15 residues. Trimming took 2 bases from V and 0 from J, leaving 9 bases between them. The CDR3 DNA is TGTGCCAGCAGCTTACAGCAGACTAGCACAGATACGCAGTATTTT. The encoded protein is CASSLQQTSTDTQYF.

The gene calls are TRBV3-1 (or the pseudogene TRBV3-2) and TRBJ2-7; a possible D gene is TRBD2 (7 bases). The CDR3 is 14 amino acids. CDR1 and CDR2 from the germline V gene are LGHDT and YNNKEL (reference sequence). Trimming shortened V by 2 bases and J by 5 bases, and 13 bases separated the two germline ends. CDR3 amino acids: CASSQRGGGDEQYF. The CDR3 region has the DNA TGTGCCAGCAGCCAAAGGGGAGGGGGGGACGAGCAGTACTTC.